One sample yielded the 11 T cell receptor beta chains listed below, sequenced in a study of T cell changes during pregnancy in multiple sclerosis. Profiling relied on immunoSEQ multiplex PCR, and the TCRdb table lists in-frame clones only, not all of them. This table holds 100,000 or so clones, around 92% found once. The specimen was peripheral blood, collected in the second trimester of pregnancy. The receptors stem from a female donor with multiple sclerosis, enrolled in a pregnancy study.

The chain carries TRBV2 and TRBJ2-4; TRBD2 aligns across 8 bases. From germline, CDR1 is SNHLY and CDR2 FYNNEI. This CDR3 has 17 residues. V shed 0 bases, J shed 9 bases, and the junction held 13 bases outside the gene matches. The CDR3 spells CASSEASGRGQEPIQYF. The CDR3 region has the DNA TGTGCCAGCAGTGAAGCGTCCGGGAGGGGTCAGGAGCCCATTCAGTACTTC.

The rearrangement links TRBV27 to TRBJ2-3; 11 bases fit TRBD2. V dropped 4 bases and J dropped 9; count of bases not matched to a gene: 12. Per the germline V gene, CDR1 is MNHEY and CDR2 is SMNVEV (reference sequence). CDR3 length equals 16 residues. The DNA of the CDR3 is TGTGCCAGCAGTTACCCCGGGACTAGCGGAGTGATGACGCAGTATTTT. Its protein product is CASSYPGTSGVMTQYF.

V is TRBV4-2 and J is TRBJ1-4; the D gene is possibly TRBD1 (6 bases). V lost 2 bases, J lost 5 bases, and 12 bases lay in between. Germline V gene lookup returns CDR1 LGHNA and CDR2 YNFKEQ. The CDR3 covers 15 residues. Here the CDR3 reads CASSQTDSQNEKLFF. As DNA, the CDR3 is TGTGCCAGCAGCCAAACGGACAGTCAAAATGAAAAACTGTTTTTT.

The V gene is TRBV7-9, the J gene TRBJ2-5; no definite D call. The CDR3 sequence is 13 residues long. Germline CDR1 SEHNR, CDR2 FQNEAQ (reference sequence). Trimming shortened V by 0 bases and J by 5 bases, and 7 bases separated the two germline ends. CDR3 sequence (DNA): TGTGCCAGCAGCTTAGCGCTCGGGGAGACCCAGTACTTC. It yields the protein CASSLALGETQYF.

The V and J genes are TRBV28 and TRBJ1-2; TRBD1 matches at 9 bases. CDR3 length: 14 residues. The V gene end was trimmed by 4 bases and the J gene end by 8 bases; junction bases not matched to a gene: 8. Germline CDR1 and CDR2: MDHEN and SYDVKM. The CDR3 loop reads CASSSLQGARGYTF. The DNA for the CDR3 is TGTGCCAGCAGTTCCTTACAGGGGGCGCGGGGCTACACCTTC.

The chain employs TRBV4-1 and TRBJ2-1, with 7 bases identical to TRBD1. V dropped 5 bases and J dropped 7; count of bases not matched to a gene: 11. CDR1 is MGHRA, CDR2 YSYEKL, per germline. CDR3 length: 15 residues. The DNA for the CDR3 is TGCGCCAGCAGCTCCACAGGGGCGGTTGAAAATGAGCAGTTCTTC. Translated: CASSSTGAVENEQFF.

The chain employs TRBV14 and TRBJ2-3; D unresolved. Germline CDR1 SGHDN, CDR2 FVKESK. Trimming took off 6 bases at V and 2 bases at J, with 6 bases between the two ends. The CDR3 runs 12 residues. The CDR3 DNA reads TGTGCCAGCAGAAGCTACACAGATACGCAGTATTTT. Encoded protein: CASRSYTDTQYF.

The rearrangement joins TRBV28 to TRBJ1-5, with D possibly TRBD1 on 5 matching bases. V was pared by 5 bases and J by 0 bases, with 5 bases between. Germline CDR1 and CDR2: MDHEN and SYDVKM. This CDR3 is 13 amino acids long. The CDR3 reads CASSDSSNQPQHF. CDR3 nucleotide sequence: TGTGCCAGCAGTGACAGTAGCAATCAGCCCCAGCATTTT.

The chain is built from TRBV28 and TRBJ2-1, with 11 positions matching TRBD2. CDR3 length equals 15 residues. Germline CDR1 and CDR2: MDHEN and SYDVKM. V lost 6 bases, J lost 7 bases, and 8 bases stayed unmatched. CDR3 region: CASSRGLAELNEQFF. CDR3 sequence (DNA): TGTGCCAGCAGCAGGGGACTAGCGGAGCTAAATGAGCAGTTCTTC.

The rearrangement links TRBV2 to TRBJ2-3; TRBD2 matches 9 bases. V lost 4 bases, J lost 6 bases, and 14 bases stayed unmatched. Germline CDR1 and CDR2: SNHLY and FYNNEI. CDR3 length: 17 amino acids. CDR3 amino acids: CASSGPTSGHRGDTQYF. In nucleotides, the CDR3 is TGTGCCAGCAGTGGCCCGACTAGCGGCCACCGAGGGGATACGCAGTATTTT.

This clone came up once. The genes are TRBV5-6 and TRBJ1-1, with TRBD1 as a possible D gene (5 bases). Germline V CDR1 and CDR2: SGHDT, YYEEEE. This CDR3 has 14 amino acids. Trimming cost V 3 bases and J 1 base, with 10 bases left between them. CDR3 protein: CASSSYGGNTEAFF. In nucleotides, the CDR3 is TGTGCCAGCAGCTCATACGGGGGGAACACTGAAGCTTTCTTT.